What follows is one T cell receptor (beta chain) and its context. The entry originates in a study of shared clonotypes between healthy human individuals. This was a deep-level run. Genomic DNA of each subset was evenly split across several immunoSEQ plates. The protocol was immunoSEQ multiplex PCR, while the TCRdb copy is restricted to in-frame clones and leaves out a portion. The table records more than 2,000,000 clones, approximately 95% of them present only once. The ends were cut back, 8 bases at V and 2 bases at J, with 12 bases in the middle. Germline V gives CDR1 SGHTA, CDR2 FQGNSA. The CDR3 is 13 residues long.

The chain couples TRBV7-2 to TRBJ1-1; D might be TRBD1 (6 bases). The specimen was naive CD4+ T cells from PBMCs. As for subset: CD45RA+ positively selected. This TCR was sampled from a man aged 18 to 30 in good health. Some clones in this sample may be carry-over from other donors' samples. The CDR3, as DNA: TGTGCCAGCGGCCTAGGGACAAACACTGAAGCTTTCTTT. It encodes CASGLGTNTEAFF.